This paragraph reports one TCR beta chain. Antigen specificity is unknown. Other DNA sequences in this sample translate to the same CDR3. Sequencing used immunoSEQ multiplex PCR; TCRdb keeps in-frame clones, though not all of them. The profile covers around 2.1 million clones, with about 92% appearing a single time and 1.5% to 2% taken by the ten largest. The data were taken from a study of shared clonotypes between healthy human individuals. Study details: Each donor's CD8 memory used one plate, CD8 naive two, each CD4 subset three. Whole-study results and caveats: Clonotype sharing among the donors was expected to vary with sequencing depth. Specimens sampled were limited to blood, with tissue repertoires likely differing.

As defined, naive CD8 cells were CD45RO-negative and positively selected for CCR7, with terminally differentiated effector memory CD45RA+ cells excluded. V lost 0 bases, J lost 1 base, and 8 bases lay in between. There are 15 residues in the CDR3. CDR1 and CDR2 from the germline V gene are SGDLS and YYNGEE. The source material was naive CD8+ T cells from PBMCs. The receptor was derived from a young man in good health. Some clones in this sample may be carry-over from other donors' samples. The chain carries TRBV9 and TRBJ1-5; D uncertain. In DNA form, the CDR3 reads TGTGCCAGCAGCGTAGACGGGGTAAGCAATCAGCCCCAGCATTTT. Translation gives CASSVDGVSNQPQHF.